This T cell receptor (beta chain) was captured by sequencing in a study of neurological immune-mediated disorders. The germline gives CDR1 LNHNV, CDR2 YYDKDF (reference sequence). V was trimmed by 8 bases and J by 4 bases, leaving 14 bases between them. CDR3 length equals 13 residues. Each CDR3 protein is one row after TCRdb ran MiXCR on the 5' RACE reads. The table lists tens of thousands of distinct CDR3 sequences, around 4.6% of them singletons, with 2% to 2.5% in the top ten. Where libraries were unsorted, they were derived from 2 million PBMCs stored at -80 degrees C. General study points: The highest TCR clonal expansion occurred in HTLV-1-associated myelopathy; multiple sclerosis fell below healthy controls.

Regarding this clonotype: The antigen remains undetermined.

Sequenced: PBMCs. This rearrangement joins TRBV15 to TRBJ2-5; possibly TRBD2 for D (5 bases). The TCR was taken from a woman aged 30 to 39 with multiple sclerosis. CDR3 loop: CATRLLGRETQYF. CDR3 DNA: TGTGCCACCCGCTTGTTAGGGAGAGAGACCCAGTACTTC.